This T cell receptor (beta chain) is from a study of blood T cell repertoires in COVID-19. Study-level information: Italy, Spain and the United States were the sources of the convalescent and acute COVID-19 samples.

Trimming left V 4 bases short and J 4 bases short, with 3 bases between. Germline V lookup: CDR1 SGHTA, CDR2 FQGTGA. There are 11 residues in the CDR3. Recruits, aged about 18 to 95 years, lived in around 24 US areas. Recovered status in Cohort 3 required two negative PCRs, clearance, or symptom resolution. TCRdb's table, derived via immunoSEQ multiplex PCR, lists solely in-frame clones and lacks some. The sample contains 200,000 to 250,000 clones, approximately 90% of which appear only once. Sequenced sample: PBMCs or T cells enriched from blood (not recorded which). The sequence came from a woman aged 18-29 years who had recovered from COVID-19. The chain combines TRBV7-3 with TRBJ2-3; D remains unclear. The CDR3 here is CASSSADTQYF. The CDR3 DNA reads TGTGCCAGCAGCTCTGCAGATACGCAGTATTTT.